The TCR beta chain described here comes from a study of blood T cell repertoires in COVID-19. Turning to the study itself: The cDNA or gDNA used as material had been derived from T cells, B-cell-depleted T cells, or PBMCs.

Authors' methods: Reference gene primers were amplified, and this amplification served to estimate nucleated cell counts. Assay used: immunoSEQ multiplex PCR; TCRdb lists only in-frame clones, some missing. D and trimming were read from the DNA, whereas the V and J calls and clone size are those reported in that table. The table has over 150,000 clones, just under 90% seen once; the top ten hold around 1%. V was cut by 4 bases and J by 6 bases, with 22 bases left in between. The CDR3 sequence is 16 residues long. CDR1 is SGDLS and CDR2 is YYNGEE in the germline V gene. This clone was found a few times.

This sequence was found in a woman in her late teens or twenties who had recovered from COVID-19. V is TRBV9 and J is TRBJ1-2, with D maybe TRBD1 (5 bases). Input material: peripheral blood. CDR3 amino acids: CASSRRWGGPHDGYTF. The CDR3 region has the DNA TGTGCCAGCAGCCGTAGATGGGGCGGACCTCACGATGGCTACACCTTC. The full variable domain, with the rest looked up from reference TRBV9 and TRBJ1-2, is DSGVTQTPKHLITATGQRVTLRCSPRSGDLSVYWYQQSLDQGLQFLIQYYNGEERAKGNILERFSAQQFPDLHSELNLSSLELGDSALYFCASSRRWGGPHDGYTFGSGTRLTVV.